The subject of this entry is one T cell receptor beta chain. The antigen remains unidentified. The treatment was: roughly 18 received Ad26.COV2.S at low or high dose, single or two shots; several received placebo; per-sample allocation not given. Sampling occurred on day 63 after the first vaccine or placebo injection. As its vector, the vaccine had Ad26, which expressed Wuhan-strain SARS-CoV-2 spike. Sequencing used immunoSEQ multiplex PCR; TCRdb keeps in-frame clones, though not all of them. Counted here are about 370,000 clones, approximately 90% occurring once; the ten biggest clones make up 1.5% to 2%. Trimming cost V 3 bases and J 8 bases, with 10 bases left between them. The CDR3 extends over 12 amino acids. Germline CDR1 and CDR2: MDHEN and SYDVKM. The record originates from a study of Ad26.COV2.S vaccination and SARS-CoV-2 variants. Study information: Recipients of Ad26.COV2.S got it intramuscularly, once or twice 56 days apart. Regarding the study as a whole: In TCR breadth and depth analyses, total T cell responses may have been underestimated.

This chain links TRBV28 with TRBJ1-2; no reliable D call. Specimen: peripheral blood, collected in a trial of Ad26.COV2.S vaccine versus placebo. This TCR derives from a person aged 18-65 years who received the Ad26.COV2.S COVID-19 vaccine or a placebo. The CDR3 reads CASSFLEVGYTF. In DNA form, the CDR3 reads TGTGCCAGCAGTTTCTTGGAGGTCGGCTACACCTTC.